The 32 T cell receptor beta chains below all came from one sample that was sequenced in a study of T cells in tuberculosis. The table came from immunoSEQ multiplex PCR; TCRdb's copy has only in-frame clones and leaves some out. This sample has 20,000 to 25,000 clones, with around 89% found just once. Specimen: PBMCs. These TCRs come from a donor aged 10-30 years with latent tuberculosis or without tuberculosis infection.

The chain is built from TRBV13 and TRBJ1-6; 7 bases are a match to TRBD1. CDR1 and CDR2 from the germline V gene are PRHDT and FYEKMQ (reference sequence). V lost 5 bases to trimming and J lost 10 bases; unmatched junction nucleotides: 11. The CDR3 contains 15 residues. CDR3 protein: CASSSRQGLFSPLHF. DNA for the CDR3: TGTGCCAGCAGCAGTAGACAGGGCCTTTTCTCACCCCTCCACTTT.

A few counts support this clone. V and J are TRBV19 and TRBJ1-2; 8 bases align to TRBD1. The length of the CDR3 is 15 residues. V dropped 4 bases and J dropped 8; count of bases not matched to a gene: 12. Germline CDR1 and CDR2: LNHDA and SQIVND (reference sequence). CDR3 sequence: CASSTPGTGDRGYTF. The DNA for the CDR3 is TGTGCCAGTAGTACCCCGGGGACAGGCGACAGGGGCTACACCTTC.

This clone showed up just once. The J gene is TRBJ2-3, the V gene TRBV6-6; D not resolved. Germline CDR1 and CDR2: MNHNY and SVGAGI (reference sequence). V was shortened by 8 bases and J by 0 bases, with 9 bases between the two germline ends. This CDR3 contains 13 residues. The CDR3 protein is CASLTLSTDTQYF. The CDR3 DNA reads as TGTGCCAGCTTAACTCTTAGCACAGATACGCAGTATTTT.

V is TRBV2 and J is TRBJ1-4, with 8 bases lining up with TRBD1. The CDR3 runs 13 residues. V lost 4 bases, J lost 7 bases, and 2 bases stayed unmatched. Germline CDR1 is SNHLY and CDR2 is FYNNEI. This CDR3 reads CASSGQGTEKLFF. CDR3 nucleotides: TGTGCCAGCAGTGGACAGGGGACTGAAAAACTGTTTTTT.

This chain uses TRBV11-2 with TRBJ1-1; D is unresolved. The CDR3 runs 13 residues. Per germline, CDR1 SGHAT and CDR2 FQNNGV. Trimming shortened V by 5 bases and J by 4 bases, and 11 bases separated the two germline ends. In DNA form, the CDR3 reads TGTGCCAGCAGCACGGAGGGTTTCACTGAAGCTTTCTTT. Residues: CASSTEGFTEAFF.

This clone has a single count. The chain uses TRBV18 and TRBJ2-5; D may be TRBD1 (6 bases). Looked up from germline, CDR1 is KGHSH and CDR2 is LQKENI. The CDR3 spans 13 residues. Trimming stripped 2 bases from V and 4 bases from J, with 8 bases between. The CDR3 bases are TGTGCCAGCTCACCAGGGGGCGGAGAGACCCAGTACTTC. Protein sequence: CASSPGGGETQYF.

Here the CDR3 reads CASRDNFQGAHEQFF. The DNA of the CDR3 is TGTGCCAGCAGAGACAACTTTCAGGGTGCCCATGAGCAGTTCTTC. The V call is TRBV6-4, the J call TRBJ2-1, with D possibly being TRBD1 (5 bases). Germline-derived CDR1 and CDR2 are MRHNA and SNTAGT. The V end was cut by 6 bases, the J end by 8 bases, with 20 bases between. The CDR3 consists of 15 residues.

V and J are TRBV28 and TRBJ1-2, with a tentative D call TRBD1 (6 bases). Looked up from germline, CDR1 is MDHEN and CDR2 is SYDVKM. The CDR3 contains 14 residues. Deletions cut 6 bases from V and 4 bases from J, with 15 bases between. The CDR3 DNA reads as TGTGCCAGCAGGTCAAGCACAGGGATCTATGGCTACACCTTC. This sequence encodes CASRSSTGIYGYTF.

The V gene is TRBV4-1, the J gene TRBJ2-2, with TRBD1 matching 9 bases. CDR1 MGHRA and CDR2 YSYEKL come from the germline V gene. V was pared by 4 bases and J by 4 bases, with 7 bases of the junction left unmatched. There are 16 residues in the CDR3. The CDR3 sequence is CASSREGQGSTGELFF. The CDR3 DNA follows: TGCGCCAGCAGCCGGGAGGGACAGGGAAGCACCGGGGAGCTGTTTTTT.

This clone was seen a few times. The chain combines TRBV6-5 with TRBJ1-5; 7 nucleotides agree with TRBD1. This CDR3 comprises 15 residues. Looked up from germline, CDR1 is MNHEY and CDR2 is SVGAGI. V shed 6 bases, J shed 2 bases, and the junction held 7 bases outside the gene matches. The CDR3 DNA follows: TGTGCCAGCAGCTCCCTAACAGGGGGCAATCAGCCCCAGCATTTT. Protein sequence: CASSSLTGGNQPQHF.

V gene TRBV15 combines with J gene TRBJ2-7; 7 bases are a match to TRBD1. J gave up 3 bases and V 4 bases, and 3 bases lay outside the gene matches. Germline CDR1 LNHNV, CDR2 YYDKDF (reference sequence). The CDR3 totals 13 residues. CDR3 protein: CATSTGQNYEQYF. In DNA form, the CDR3 reads TGTGCCACCAGCACGGGACAGAACTACGAGCAGTACTTC. The full variable domain, with the rest looked up from reference TRBV15 and TRBJ2-7, is DAMVIQNPRYQVTQFGKPVTLSCSQTLNHNVMYWYQQKSSQAPKLLFHYYDKDFNNEADTPDNFQSRRPNTSFCFLDIRSPGLGDTAMYLCATSTGQNYEQYFGPGTRLTVT.

V gene TRBV25-1 combines with J gene TRBJ2-3; a possible D gene is TRBD1 (6 bases). Germline V gene data show CDR1 as MGHDK and CDR2 as SYGVNS. V was trimmed by 2 bases and J by 2 bases, leaving 17 bases between them. The CDR3 contains 17 residues. The CDR3 loop reads CASSEPGGRGATDTQYF. For the CDR3, the DNA is TGTGCCAGCAGTGAACCTGGGGGCAGGGGCGCCACAGATACGCAGTATTTT.

This clone showed up just once. The V and J genes are TRBV6-1 and TRBJ2-7; 9 nucleotides agree with TRBD2. Germline CDR1 reads MNHNS; CDR2 reads SASEGT. J was trimmed by 4 bases and V by 2 bases; bases with no gene match: 12. The CDR3 extends over 17 amino acids. The CDR3 spells CASSEWRAGGPRYEQYF. The CDR3, as DNA: TGTGCCAGCAGTGAATGGAGGGCGGGGGGGCCGAGGTACGAGCAGTACTTC.

This clone was detected once. V and J are TRBV28 and TRBJ2-7; 8 nucleotides agree with TRBD1. Unmatched junction bases numbered 9, after V lost 6 bases and J lost 5 bases. The CDR3 covers 14 residues. Germline CDR1 is MDHEN and CDR2 is SYDVKM. CDR3 DNA: TGTGCCAGCAGCAGGGGGCGCCGGGTCCACGAGCAGTACTTC. Translating it yields CASSRGRRVHEQYF.

V and J are TRBV29-1 and TRBJ1-3; D gene ambiguous. The germline V and J ends were trimmed by 6 bases and 3 bases, with 6 bases remaining between them. Germline-derived CDR1 and CDR2 are SQVTM and ANQGSEA. The CDR3 spans 11 residues. CDR3 in amino acids: CSVTVGNTIYF. In nucleotides, the CDR3 is TGCAGCGTCACGGTTGGAAACACCATATATTTT.

The V gene is TRBV25-1, the J gene TRBJ2-5; 10 bases align to TRBD1. The J segment lost 2 bases and the V segment lost 6 bases, leaving 9 bases of the junction unmatched. The germline gives CDR1 MGHDK, CDR2 SYGVNS. The CDR3 runs 16 residues. CDR3 DNA: TGTGCCAGCAGAGAGAGACAGGGGGCCCCTCAAGAGACCCAGTACTTC. Encoded protein: CASRERQGAPQETQYF.

The chain has TRBV10-2 and TRBJ2-5, with D possibly being TRBD1 (6 bases). V lost 4 bases, J lost 2 bases, and 11 bases lay in between. The CDR3 has 14 residues. CDR1 and CDR2 from the germline V gene are WSHSY and SAAADI. The CDR3 DNA reads as TGCGCCAGCAGTGGGACGGACAGACAAGAGACCCAGTACTTC. This translates into CASSGTDRQETQYF.

The J gene is TRBJ2-1, the V gene TRBV4-2, with 8 bases lining up with TRBD2. V shed 3 bases and J 4 bases; nucleotides not matched to a gene: 8. Germline V gene data show CDR1 as LGHNA and CDR2 as YNFKEQ. CDR3 length equals 16 residues. The CDR3 here is CASSQAFGGGYNEQFF. The DNA for the CDR3 is TGTGCCAGCAGCCAGGCTTTCGGGGGGGGGTACAATGAGCAGTTCTTC.

The chain joins TRBV5-4 to TRBJ1-2, with a weak D call TRBD1 (5 bases). The CDR3 totals 16 residues. Trimming removed 4 bases from V and 2 bases from J, with 18 bases in between. Germline V gives CDR1 SGHNT, CDR2 YYREEE (reference sequence). CDR3 DNA sequence: TGTGCCAGCAGCCCTTTAGGAGGGGCCCTGAACTATGGCTACACCTTC. It translates to CASSPLGGALNYGYTF.

Points on this clone: At the DNA level, this CDR3 is encoded by other sequences in the same sample as well. This rearrangement joins TRBV11-2 to TRBJ1-1, with no clear D. The ends were cut back, 1 base at V and 1 base at J, with 4 bases in the middle. CDR3 length: 13 amino acids. CDR1 is SGHAT and CDR2 is FQNNGV in the germline V gene. The CDR3 reads CASSLGGNTEAFF. CDR3 sequence (DNA): TGTGCCAGCAGCTTAGGAGGGAACACTGAAGCTTTCTTT.

The chain couples TRBV6-6 to TRBJ1-2; 7 bases fit TRBD1. The CDR3 spans 16 residues. V was clipped by 0 bases and J by 3 bases; unmatched bases: 7. Per the germline V gene, CDR1 is MNHNY and CDR2 is SVGAGI (reference sequence). The CDR3 loop reads CASSYSKDRSHYGYTF. The DNA for the CDR3 is TGTGCCAGCAGTTACTCTAAGGACAGGTCCCACTATGGCTACACCTTC.

The V call is TRBV6-6, the J call TRBJ2-1, with D perhaps matching TRBD1 (6 bases). This CDR3 region has 14 residues. Trimming pared 0 bases from V and 9 bases from J, leaving 12 bases between. Per germline, CDR1 MNHNY and CDR2 SVGAGI (reference sequence). The CDR3 region has the DNA TGTGCCAGCAGTTACTCGGGGGCGCTGGCTGAGCAGTTCTTC. This sequence encodes CASSYSGALAEQFF.

The chain uses TRBV27 and TRBJ2-3; TRBD2 is a possible D gene (5 bases). This CDR3 has 15 residues. CDR1 is MNHEY and CDR2 is SMNVEV in the germline V gene (reference sequence). Trimming removed 2 bases from V and 0 bases from J, with 9 bases in between. CDR3 protein: CASSLKRASTDTQYF. The CDR3, as DNA: TGTGCCAGCAGTTTAAAGAGGGCTAGCACAGATACGCAGTATTTT.

The genes are TRBV10-2 and TRBJ1-5; D is perhaps TRBD1 (6 bases). Trimming took off 5 bases at V and 4 bases at J, with 21 bases between the two ends. Germline V lookup: CDR1 WSHSY, CDR2 SAAADI. The CDR3 totals 17 residues. CDR3 sequence (DNA): TGCGCCAGCAGTCCCCGACGCGCGGGGGGCGGAAATCAGCCCCAGCATTTT. Amino acid sequence: CASSPRRAGGGNQPQHF.

This chain connects TRBV19 to TRBJ1-1; D not resolved. Germline CDR1 LNHDA, CDR2 SQIVND (reference sequence). CDR3 size: 13 residues. Deletions cut 2 bases from V and 0 bases from J, with 4 bases between. The CDR3 region is CASSISMNTEAFF. CDR3 bases: TGTGCCAGTAGTATATCAATGAACACTGAAGCTTTCTTT.

The chain recombines TRBV27 with TRBJ1-1, with D possibly TRBD1 on 5 matching bases. CDR1 and CDR2 from the germline V gene are MNHEY and SMNVEV (reference sequence). V was cut by 3 bases and J by 0 bases, with 5 bases left in between. This CDR3 contains 13 residues. Here the CDR3 reads CASSLTVNTEAFF. The CDR3 nucleotides read TGTGCCAGCAGTTTGACAGTGAACACTGAAGCTTTCTTT.

The chain combines TRBV10-3 with TRBJ2-7; no clear D. V lost 11 bases and J 4 bases, leaving 15 bases between the germline ends. Germline V gene data show CDR1 as ENHRY and CDR2 as SYGVKD. The CDR3 has 12 residues. The DNA of the CDR3 is TGTGCCCCCCCCGCAGGATGTTACGAGCAGTACTTC. Its translation is CAPPAGCYEQYF.

This rearrangement joins TRBV6-4 to TRBJ1-2, with D maybe TRBD1 (6 bases). Germline V gene lookup returns CDR1 MRHNA and CDR2 SNTAGT. Trimming stripped 6 bases from V and 3 bases from J, with 17 bases between. This CDR3 region has 15 residues. CDR3 in amino acids: CASSPPRDTYYGYTF. For the CDR3, the DNA is TGTGCCAGCAGCCCCCCCCGGGACACCTACTATGGCTACACCTTC.

This chain connects TRBV19 to TRBJ1-1; TRBD1 matches 11 bases. This CDR3 contains 15 residues. The germline V gene has CDR1 LNHDA and CDR2 SQIVND (reference sequence). Trimming took 1 base from V and 6 from J; bases not matched to a gene: 4. CDR3 in amino acids: CASSIGDRGWSEAFF. The DNA for the CDR3 is TGTGCCAGTAGTATAGGGGACAGGGGGTGGTCTGAAGCTTTCTTT.

This rearrangement joins TRBV6-4 to TRBJ1-6; 10 bases agree with TRBD1. The length of the CDR3 is 15 residues. Trimming at V came to 0 bases and at J to 7 bases, leaving 0 bases not matched to a gene. Germline V CDR1 and CDR2: MRHNA, SNTAGT. The CDR3 DNA reads TGTGCCAGCAGTGACTCGACAGGGGGCAATTCACCCCTCCACTTT. It yields the protein CASSDSTGGNSPLHF.

The chain couples TRBV11-2 to TRBJ1-3, with TRBD1 matching 8 bases. The germline CDR1 and CDR2 sequences are SGHAT and FQNNGV. The junction had 7 bases not matched to a gene; V was cut back by 5 bases and J by 1 base. The CDR3 has 16 residues. CDR3 sequence (DNA): TGTGCCAGCAGCATTGACAGGGGTAGATCTGGAAACACCATATATTTT. Encoded protein: CASSIDRGRSGNTIYF. The full variable domain, its missing parts supplied by reference TRBV11-2 and TRBJ1-3, is EAGVAQSPRYKIIEKRQSVAFWCNPISGHATLYWYQQILGQGPKLLIQFQNNGVVDDSQLPKDRFSAERLKGVDSTLKIQPAKLEDSAVYLCASSIDRGRSGNTIYFGEGSWLTVV.

The genes are TRBV25-1 and TRBJ1-2, with D possibly being TRBD1 (6 bases). Germline CDR1 MGHDK, CDR2 SYGVNS. V was cut by 4 bases and J by 7 bases, with 19 bases left in between. The CDR3 consists of 15 residues. In DNA form, the CDR3 reads TGTGCCAGCAGTGCCCCCGGGACACCCGCCGTTGGCTACACCTTC. Translated, it gives CASSAPGTPAVGYTF.